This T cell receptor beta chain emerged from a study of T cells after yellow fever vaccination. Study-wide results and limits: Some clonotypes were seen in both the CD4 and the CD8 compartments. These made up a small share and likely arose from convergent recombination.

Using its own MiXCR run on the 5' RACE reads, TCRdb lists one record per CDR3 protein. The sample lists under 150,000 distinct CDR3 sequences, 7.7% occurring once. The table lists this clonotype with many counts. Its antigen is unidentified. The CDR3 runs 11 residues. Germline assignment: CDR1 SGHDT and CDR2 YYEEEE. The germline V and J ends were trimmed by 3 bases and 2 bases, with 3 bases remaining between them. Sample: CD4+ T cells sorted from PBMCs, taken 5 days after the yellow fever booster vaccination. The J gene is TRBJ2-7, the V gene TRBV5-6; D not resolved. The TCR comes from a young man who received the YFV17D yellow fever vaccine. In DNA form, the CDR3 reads TGTGCCAGCAGCTCTGCCTACGAGCAGTACTTC. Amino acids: CASSSAYEQYF. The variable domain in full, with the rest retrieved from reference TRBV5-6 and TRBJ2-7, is DAGVTQSPTHLIKTRGQQVTLRCSPKSGHDTVSWYQQALGQGPQFIFQYYEEEERQRGNFPDRFSGHQFPNYSSELNVNALLLGDSALYLCASSSAYEQYFGPGTRLTVT.